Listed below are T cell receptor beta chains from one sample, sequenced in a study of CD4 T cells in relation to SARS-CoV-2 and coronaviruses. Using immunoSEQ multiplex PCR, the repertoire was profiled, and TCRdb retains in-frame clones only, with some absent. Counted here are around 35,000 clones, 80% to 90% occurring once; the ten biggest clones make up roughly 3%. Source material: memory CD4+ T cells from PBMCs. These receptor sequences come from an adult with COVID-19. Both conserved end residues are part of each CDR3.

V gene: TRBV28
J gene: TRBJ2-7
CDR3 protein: CASSLSSSYEQYF

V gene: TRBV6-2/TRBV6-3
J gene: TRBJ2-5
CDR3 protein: CASSSTETQYF

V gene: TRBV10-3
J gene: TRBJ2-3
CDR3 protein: CATGDPAGGRTDTQYF

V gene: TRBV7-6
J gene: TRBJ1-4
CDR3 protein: CASSSEAGAVEKLFF

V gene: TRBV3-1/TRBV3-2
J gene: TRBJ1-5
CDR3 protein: CASSHGDQPQHF

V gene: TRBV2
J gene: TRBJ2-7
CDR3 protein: CAIVPGQSRYEQYF

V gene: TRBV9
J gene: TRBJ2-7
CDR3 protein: CASSTLGGPYEQYF

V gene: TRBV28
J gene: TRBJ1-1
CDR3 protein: CASSERGVANTEAFF

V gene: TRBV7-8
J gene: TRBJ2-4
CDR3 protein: CASSLGRIGNIQYF

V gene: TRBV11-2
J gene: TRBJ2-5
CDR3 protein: CASSLVRQETQYF

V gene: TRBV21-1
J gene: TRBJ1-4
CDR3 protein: CASSKALLTGFKKLFF

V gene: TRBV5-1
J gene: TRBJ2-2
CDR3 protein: CASSLPGGDTGELFF

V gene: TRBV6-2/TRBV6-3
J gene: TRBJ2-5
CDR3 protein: CASSYRWNSDQETQYF

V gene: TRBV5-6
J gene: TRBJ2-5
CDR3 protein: CASSYSGQKETQYF

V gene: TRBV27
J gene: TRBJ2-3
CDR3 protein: CASRTGTDTQYF

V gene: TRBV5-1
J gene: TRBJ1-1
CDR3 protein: CASSLAGENTEAFF

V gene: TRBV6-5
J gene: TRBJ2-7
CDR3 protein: CASRPSLTASYEQYF

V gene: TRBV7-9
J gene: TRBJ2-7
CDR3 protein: CASSLQGQASYEQYF

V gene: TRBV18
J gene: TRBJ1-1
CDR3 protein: CASSQRQADTEAFF

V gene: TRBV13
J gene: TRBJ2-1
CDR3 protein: CASSLKSSYNEQFF

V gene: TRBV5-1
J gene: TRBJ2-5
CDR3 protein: CASSLTVIGTQYF

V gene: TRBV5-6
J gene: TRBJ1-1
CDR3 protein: CASKPTGMDTEAFF

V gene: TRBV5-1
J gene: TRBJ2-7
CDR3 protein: CASRLAGGPVSEQYF

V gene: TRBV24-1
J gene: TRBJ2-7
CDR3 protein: CATSAPPGQGKYEQYF

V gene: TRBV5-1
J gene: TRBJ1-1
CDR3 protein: CASSTEGQGEAFF

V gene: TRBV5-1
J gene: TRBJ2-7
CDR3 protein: CASRDGYYEQYF

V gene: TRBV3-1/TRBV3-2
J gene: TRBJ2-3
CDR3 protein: CASSHGGWDTQYF

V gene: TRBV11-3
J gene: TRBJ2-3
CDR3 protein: CASSRGTSGRTDTQYF

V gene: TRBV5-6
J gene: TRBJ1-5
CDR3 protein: CASSLGGQQNQPQHF

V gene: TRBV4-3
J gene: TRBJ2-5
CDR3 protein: CASSHGNRAGGETQYF

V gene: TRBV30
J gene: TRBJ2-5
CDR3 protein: CAWRSGGETQYF

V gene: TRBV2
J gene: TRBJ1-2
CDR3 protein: CASSEHSNYGYTF

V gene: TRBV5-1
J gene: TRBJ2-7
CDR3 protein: CASSPGDGSYEQYF

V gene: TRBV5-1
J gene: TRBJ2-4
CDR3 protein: CASSPWGEAKNIQYF

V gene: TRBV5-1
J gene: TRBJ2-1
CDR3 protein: CASMARGGGSYNEQFF

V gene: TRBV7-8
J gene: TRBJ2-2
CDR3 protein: CASSTGTPNTGELFF

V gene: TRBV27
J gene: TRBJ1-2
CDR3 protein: CASTPGGLGGYTF

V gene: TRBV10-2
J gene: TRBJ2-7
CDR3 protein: CASSTGTGPYEQYF

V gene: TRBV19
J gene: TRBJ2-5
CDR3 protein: CASSISRSVQETQYF

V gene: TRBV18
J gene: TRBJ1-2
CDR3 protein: CASSLWEGRNYGYTF

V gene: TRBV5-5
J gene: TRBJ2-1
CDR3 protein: CASSLDGDSYNEQFF

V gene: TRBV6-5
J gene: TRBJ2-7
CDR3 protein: CASRPGQGSYEQYF

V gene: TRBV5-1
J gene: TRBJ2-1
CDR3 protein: CASSLLTGSGLGEQFF

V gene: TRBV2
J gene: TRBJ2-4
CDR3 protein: CASRNAGTKNIQYF

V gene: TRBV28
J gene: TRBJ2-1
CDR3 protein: CASSLYGPHNEQFF

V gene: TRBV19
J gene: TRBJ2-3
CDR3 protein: CASTGLESSTDTQYF

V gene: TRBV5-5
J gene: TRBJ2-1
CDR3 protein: CASSLGGARFNEQFF

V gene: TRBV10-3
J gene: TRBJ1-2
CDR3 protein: CAISESILVSPGDGGYTF

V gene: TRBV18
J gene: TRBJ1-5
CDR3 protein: CASSPSGSGQPQHF

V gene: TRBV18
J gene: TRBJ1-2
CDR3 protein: CASSPSTVYTF

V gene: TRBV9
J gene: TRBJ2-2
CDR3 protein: CASSGREYAGELFF

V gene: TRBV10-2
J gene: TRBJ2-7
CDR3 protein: CASSDPGGREGQGYEQYF

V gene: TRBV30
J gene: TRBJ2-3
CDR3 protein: CAWSRGSNTDTQYF

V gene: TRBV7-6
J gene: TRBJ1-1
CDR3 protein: CASSLARGTFNTEAFF

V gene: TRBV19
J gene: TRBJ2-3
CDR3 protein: CASSGGTSGTPSTDTQYF

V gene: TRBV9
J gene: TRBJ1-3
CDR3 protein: CASSVAGFGDTIYF

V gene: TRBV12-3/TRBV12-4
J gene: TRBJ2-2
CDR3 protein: CASSLRRGRLFF

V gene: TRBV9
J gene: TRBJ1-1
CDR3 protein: CASSPQDRNTEAFF

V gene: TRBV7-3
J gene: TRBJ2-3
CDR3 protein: CASSLRLAGGRQYF

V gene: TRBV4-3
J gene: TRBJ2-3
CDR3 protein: CASSQAPRSTDTQYF